Each of the 14 T cell receptor beta chains below was sequenced from the same sample in a study of cytomegalovirus exposure and HLA in healthy donors. PCR was performed using 60 Vbeta and 13 Jbeta primers. Method: immunoSEQ multiplex PCR; TCRdb's copy keeps in-frame clones and lacks some. Of 95,000 to 150,000 clones listed, 77% are singletons. Material for sequencing was PBMCs. The receptor set was obtained from a human donor in good health.

The chain couples TRBV30 to TRBJ2-4; 12 bases match TRBD1. V lost 1 base, J lost 2 bases, and 3 bases stayed unmatched. This CDR3 region has 16 residues. Germline V lookup: CDR1 GTSNPN, CDR2 SVGIG (reference sequence). CDR3 amino acids: CAWSEGTGGPKNIQYF. As DNA, the CDR3 is TGTGCCTGGAGTGAGGGGACAGGGGGCCCCAAAAACATTCAGTACTTC.

This clone was found once. The V and J genes are TRBV15 and TRBJ2-4; D perhaps matches TRBD2 (6 bases). Germline-derived CDR1 and CDR2 are LNHNV and YYDKDF (reference sequence). The CDR3 is 17 amino acids. Trimming pared 0 bases from V and 0 bases from J, leaving 12 bases between. In nucleotides, the CDR3 is TGTGCCACCAGCAGAGATACGGGAGTACTAGCCAAAAACATTCAGTACTTC. Its protein product is CATSRDTGVLAKNIQYF. Looking up the rest from reference TRBV15 and TRBJ2-4 gives the full variable domain: DAMVIQNPRYQVTQFGKPVTLSCSQTLNHNVMYWYQQKSSQAPKLLFHYYDKDFNNEADTPDNFQSRRPNTSFCFLDIRSPGLGDTAMYLCATSRDTGVLAKNIQYFGAGTRLSVL.

This sequence joins TRBV9 and TRBJ2-2; 10 positions agree with TRBD2. This CDR3 contains 19 residues. Germline CDR1 and CDR2: SGDLS and YYNGEE. V shed 3 bases and J 1 base; nucleotides not matched to a gene: 12. CDR3 amino acids: CASSARRLAGVLNTGELFF. The CDR3 DNA is TGTGCCAGCAGCGCCCGCAGGCTAGCGGGAGTCTTGAACACCGGGGAGCTGTTTTTT.

The chain has TRBV19 and TRBJ1-2; 7 positions agree with TRBD1. With V trimmed by 5 bases and J by 6 bases, 6 bases remained unmatched. This CDR3 is built from 13 residues. Germline assignment: CDR1 LNHDA and CDR2 SQIVND (reference sequence). This CDR3 reads CASSPTGLNGYTF. CDR3 in DNA: TGTGCCAGTAGTCCGACAGGGTTGAATGGCTACACCTTC.

The chain is built from TRBV27 and TRBJ2-4; TRBD1 might be the D (5 bases). V lost 2 bases and J lost 8, with 16 bases in between. Germline V CDR1 and CDR2: MNHEY, SMNVEV (reference sequence). This CDR3 has 15 amino acids. The CDR3 sequence is CASSLRGAGWDIQYF. CDR3 sequence (DNA): TGTGCCAGCAGTTTACGAGGTGCAGGGTGGGACATTCAGTACTTC.

This sequence joins TRBV7-9 and TRBJ2-1; 7 bases agree with TRBD2. CDR1 is SEHNR and CDR2 is FQNEAQ in the germline V gene (reference sequence). V lost 2 bases and J lost 8; bases outside the gene matches: 9. CDR3 length: 15 amino acids. CDR3 nucleotides: TGTGCCAGCAGCTTACCGGGACTACCAAGAGATGAGCAGTTCTTC. Protein sequence: CASSLPGLPRDEQFF.

The J gene is TRBJ1-1, the V gene TRBV5-6, with D possibly being TRBD1 (6 bases). V gave up 4 bases and J gave up 5 bases, with 15 bases separating them. Looked up from germline, CDR1 is SGHDT and CDR2 is YYEEEE. The length of the CDR3 is 14 residues. DNA for the CDR3: TGTGCCAGCAGCAGAGACAGGTTAGGGACTGAAGCTTTCTTT. This translates into CASSRDRLGTEAFF.

The chain combines TRBV19 with TRBJ2-1; 14 nucleotides line up with TRBD2. The J segment lost 6 bases and the V segment lost 6 bases, leaving 1 base of the junction unmatched. The CDR3 sequence is 14 residues long. Germline lookup yields CDR1 LNHDA and CDR2 SQIVND (reference sequence). The CDR3 here is CASRTSGRGNEQFF. The CDR3 nucleotides read TGTGCCAGTAGGACTAGCGGGAGGGGCAATGAGCAGTTCTTC.

In this sample, this clone turned up once. V gene TRBV25-1 combines with J gene TRBJ2-4; perhaps TRBD2 as D (6 bases). V gave up 6 bases and J gave up 13 bases, with 13 bases separating them. This CDR3 contains 11 residues. Per the germline V gene, CDR1 is MGHDK and CDR2 is SYGVNS. CDR3 sequence (DNA): TGTGCCAGCAGCGGGGACTTCGTCCAGTACTTC. Encoded protein: CASSGDFVQYF.

In this sample, this clone turned up once. The chain links TRBV6-1 to TRBJ2-6; D is unclear. The V end lost 3 bases, the J end lost 2 bases, and 8 bases lay between the germline ends. In germline, CDR1 is MNHNS, CDR2 SASEGT. The CDR3 totals 15 residues. The CDR3 here is CASSDVAAGANVLTF. Written as DNA, the CDR3 is TGTGCCAGCAGTGATGTGGCGGCTGGGGCCAACGTCCTGACTTTC.

This rearrangement joins TRBV7-9 to TRBJ2-1; 14 bases map to TRBD2. The trim removed 5 bases at V and 6 bases at J, leaving 9 bases unmatched. This CDR3 comprises 17 residues. Germline CDR1 and CDR2: SEHNR and FQNEAQ (reference sequence). CDR3 bases: TGTGCCAGCAGCCGAGAACTGACTAGCGGGAGGGGCAATGAGCAGTTCTTC. Translated, it gives CASSRELTSGRGNEQFF.

This clone was counted a few times. The junction shows a germline mismatch at one end, possibly a read error. This sequence joins TRBV14 and TRBJ1-2; weak D call: TRBD1 (6 bases). Germline CDR1 SGHDN, CDR2 FVKESK. The CDR3 spans 13 residues. CDR3 amino acids: CASTQGGGHGYTF. CDR3 DNA: TGTGCCAGCACCCAAGGGGGGGGCCATGGCTACACCTTC. The whole variable domain, remainder taken from reference TRBV14 and TRBJ1-2, is EAGVTQFPSHSVIEKGQTVTLRCDPISGHDNLYWYRRVMGKEIKFLLHFVKESKQDESGMPNNRFLAERTGGTYSTLKVQPAELEDSGVYFCASTQGGGHGYTFGSGTRLTVV.

This chain uses TRBV28 with TRBJ2-7; a possible D gene is TRBD2 (5 bases). V was cut by 3 bases and J by 3 bases, with 6 bases left in between. This CDR3 contains 12 residues. The germline V gene encodes CDR1 MDHEN and CDR2 SYDVKM. The CDR3 DNA reads TGTGCCAGCAGTTTGGAGGACTACGAGCAGTACTTC. The encoded protein is CASSLEDYEQYF.

This chain links TRBV5-1 with TRBJ2-7; TRBD1 is a possible D gene (5 bases). Germline CDR1 SGHRS, CDR2 YFSETQ. Trimming stripped 3 bases from V and 5 bases from J, with 18 bases between. The CDR3 totals 15 residues. The CDR3 region has the DNA TGCGCCAGCAGCTGGGGCAGGGCTGATGTGGACGAGCAGTACTTC. This sequence encodes CASSWGRADVDEQYF.